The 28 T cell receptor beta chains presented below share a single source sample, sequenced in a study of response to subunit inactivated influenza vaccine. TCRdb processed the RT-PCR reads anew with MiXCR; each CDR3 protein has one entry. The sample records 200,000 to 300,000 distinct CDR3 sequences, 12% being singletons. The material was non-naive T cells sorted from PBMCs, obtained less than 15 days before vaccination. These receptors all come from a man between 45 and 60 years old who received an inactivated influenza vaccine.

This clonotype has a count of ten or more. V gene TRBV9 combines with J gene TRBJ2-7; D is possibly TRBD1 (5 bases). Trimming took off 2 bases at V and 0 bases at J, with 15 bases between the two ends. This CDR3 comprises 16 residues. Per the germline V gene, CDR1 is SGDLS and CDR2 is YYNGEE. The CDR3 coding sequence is TGTGCCAGCAGCGTTGGGGCCGATGTTTCCTCCTACGAGCAGTACTTC. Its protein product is CASSVGADVSSYEQYF.

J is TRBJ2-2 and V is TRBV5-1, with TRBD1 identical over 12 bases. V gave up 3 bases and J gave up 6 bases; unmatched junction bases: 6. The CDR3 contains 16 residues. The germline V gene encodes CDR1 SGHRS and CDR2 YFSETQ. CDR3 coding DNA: TGCGCCAGCAGCTCCGGGACAGGGGGCGAACCCGGGGAGCTGTTTTTT. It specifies CASSSGTGGEPGELFF.

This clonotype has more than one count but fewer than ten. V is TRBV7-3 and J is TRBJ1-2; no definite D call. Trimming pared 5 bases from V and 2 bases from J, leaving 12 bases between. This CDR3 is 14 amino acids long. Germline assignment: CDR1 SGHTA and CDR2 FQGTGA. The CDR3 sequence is CASSPGLSNYGYTF. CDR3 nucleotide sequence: TGTGCCAGCAGCCCGGGGTTATCGAACTATGGCTACACCTTC.

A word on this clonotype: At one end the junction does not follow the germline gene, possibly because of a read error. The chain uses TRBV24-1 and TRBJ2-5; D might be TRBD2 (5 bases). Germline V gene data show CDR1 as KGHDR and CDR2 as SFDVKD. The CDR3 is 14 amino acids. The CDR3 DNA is TGTGCCACCATTGAAAACGGGAACCAAGAGACGCAGTACTTC. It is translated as CATIENGNQETQYF.

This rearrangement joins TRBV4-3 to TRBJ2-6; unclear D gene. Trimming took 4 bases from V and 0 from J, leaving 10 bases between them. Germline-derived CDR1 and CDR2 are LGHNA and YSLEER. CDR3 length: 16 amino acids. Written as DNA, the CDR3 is TGCGCCAGCAGCCCGAGTAGGAACTCTGGGGCCAACGTCCTGACTTTC. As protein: CASSPSRNSGANVLTF.

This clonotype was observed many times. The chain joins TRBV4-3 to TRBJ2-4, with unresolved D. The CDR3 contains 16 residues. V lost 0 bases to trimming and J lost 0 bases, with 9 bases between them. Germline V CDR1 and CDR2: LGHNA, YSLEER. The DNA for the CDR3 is TGCGCCAGCAGCCAAGACAGGACCATAGCCAAAAACATTCAGTACTTC. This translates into CASSQDRTIAKNIQYF.

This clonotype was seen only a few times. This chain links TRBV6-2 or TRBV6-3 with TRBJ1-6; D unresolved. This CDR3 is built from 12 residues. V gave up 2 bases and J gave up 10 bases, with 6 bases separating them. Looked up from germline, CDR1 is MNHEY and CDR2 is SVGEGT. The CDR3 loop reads CASSYGESPLHF. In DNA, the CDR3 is TGTGCCAGCAGTTACGGGGAATCACCCCTCCACTTT.

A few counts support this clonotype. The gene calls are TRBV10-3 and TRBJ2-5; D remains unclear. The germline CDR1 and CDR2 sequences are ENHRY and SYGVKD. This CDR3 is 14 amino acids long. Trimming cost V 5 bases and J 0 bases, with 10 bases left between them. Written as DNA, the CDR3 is TGTGCCATCAGTATTGCCGGGTACCAAGAGACCCAGTACTTC. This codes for CAISIAGYQETQYF.

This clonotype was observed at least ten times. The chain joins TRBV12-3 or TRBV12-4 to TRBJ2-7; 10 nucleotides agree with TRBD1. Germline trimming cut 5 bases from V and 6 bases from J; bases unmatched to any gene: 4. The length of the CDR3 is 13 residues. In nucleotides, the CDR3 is TGTGCCAGCAGTCGGGACAGGGGATCCGAGCAGTACTTC. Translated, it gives CASSRDRGSEQYF.

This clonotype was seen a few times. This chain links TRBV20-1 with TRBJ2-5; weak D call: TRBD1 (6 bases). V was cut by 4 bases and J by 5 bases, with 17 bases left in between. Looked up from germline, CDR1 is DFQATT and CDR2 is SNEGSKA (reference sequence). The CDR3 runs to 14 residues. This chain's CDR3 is CSATNRASAETQYF. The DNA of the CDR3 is TGCAGTGCTACCAACAGGGCGTCGGCGGAGACCCAGTACTTC.

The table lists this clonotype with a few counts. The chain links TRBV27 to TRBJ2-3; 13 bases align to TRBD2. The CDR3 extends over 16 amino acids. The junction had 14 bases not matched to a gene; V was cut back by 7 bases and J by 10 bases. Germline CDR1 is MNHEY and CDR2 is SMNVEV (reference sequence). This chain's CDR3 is CASTSLAGGRSESQYF. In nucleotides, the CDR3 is TGTGCCAGCACTTCACTAGCGGGGGGGCGGTCGGAGTCGCAGTATTTT.

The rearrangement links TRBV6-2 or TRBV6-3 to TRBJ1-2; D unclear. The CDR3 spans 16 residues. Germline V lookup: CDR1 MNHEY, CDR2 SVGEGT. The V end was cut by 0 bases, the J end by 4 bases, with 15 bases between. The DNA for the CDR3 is TGTGCCAGCAGTTACTCGCCGGGGAGGATAGGCTATGGCTACACCTTC. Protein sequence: CASSYSPGRIGYGYTF.

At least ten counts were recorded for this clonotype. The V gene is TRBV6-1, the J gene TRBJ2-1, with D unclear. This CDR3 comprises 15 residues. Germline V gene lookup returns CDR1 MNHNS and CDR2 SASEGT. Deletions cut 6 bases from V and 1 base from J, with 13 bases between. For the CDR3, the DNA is TGTGCCAGCAGCAAAGGACCCAATTCCTACAATGAGCAGTTCTTC. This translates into CASSKGPNSYNEQFF.

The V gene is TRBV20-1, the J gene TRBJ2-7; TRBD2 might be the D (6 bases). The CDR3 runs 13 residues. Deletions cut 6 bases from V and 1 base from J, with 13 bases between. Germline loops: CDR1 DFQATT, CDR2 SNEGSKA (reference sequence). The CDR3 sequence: CSAGGQLSYEQYF. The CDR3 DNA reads TGCAGTGCCGGGGGTCAGTTATCCTACGAGCAGTACTTC.

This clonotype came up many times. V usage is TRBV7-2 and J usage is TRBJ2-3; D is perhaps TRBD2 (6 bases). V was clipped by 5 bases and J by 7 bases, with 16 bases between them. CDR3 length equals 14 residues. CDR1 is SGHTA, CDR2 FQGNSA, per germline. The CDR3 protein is CASSQINSGYTQYF. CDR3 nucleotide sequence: TGTGCCAGCAGCCAGATAAATAGCGGATATACGCAGTATTTT.

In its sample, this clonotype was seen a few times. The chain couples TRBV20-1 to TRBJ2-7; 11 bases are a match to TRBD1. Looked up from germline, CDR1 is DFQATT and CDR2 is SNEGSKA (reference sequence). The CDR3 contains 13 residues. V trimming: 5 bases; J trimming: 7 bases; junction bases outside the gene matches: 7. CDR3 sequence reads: CSALGQGAVEQYF. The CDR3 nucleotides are TGCAGTGCTCTCGGACAGGGGGCGGTTGAGCAGTACTTC.

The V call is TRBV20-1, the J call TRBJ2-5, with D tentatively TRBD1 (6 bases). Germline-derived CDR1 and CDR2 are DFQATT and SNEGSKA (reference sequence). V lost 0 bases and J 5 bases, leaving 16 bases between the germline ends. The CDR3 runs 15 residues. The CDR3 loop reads CSARDWDTWRETQYF. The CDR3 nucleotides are TGCAGTGCTAGAGATTGGGACACCTGGAGGGAGACCCAGTACTTC.

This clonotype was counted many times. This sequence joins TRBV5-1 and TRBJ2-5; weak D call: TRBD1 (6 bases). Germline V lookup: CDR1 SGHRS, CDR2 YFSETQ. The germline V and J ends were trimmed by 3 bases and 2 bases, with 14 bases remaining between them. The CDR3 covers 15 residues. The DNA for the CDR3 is TGCGCCAGCAGCTCGACCTCAGGGGTTCAAGAGACCCAGTACTTC. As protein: CASSSTSGVQETQYF.

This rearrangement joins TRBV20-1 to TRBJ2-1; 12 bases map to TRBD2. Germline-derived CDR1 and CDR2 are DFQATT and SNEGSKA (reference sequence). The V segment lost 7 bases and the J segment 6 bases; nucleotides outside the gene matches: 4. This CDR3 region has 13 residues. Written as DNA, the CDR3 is TGCAGTGGGCCGGGACTAGCGGGCAATGAGCAGTTCTTC. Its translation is CSGPGLAGNEQFF.

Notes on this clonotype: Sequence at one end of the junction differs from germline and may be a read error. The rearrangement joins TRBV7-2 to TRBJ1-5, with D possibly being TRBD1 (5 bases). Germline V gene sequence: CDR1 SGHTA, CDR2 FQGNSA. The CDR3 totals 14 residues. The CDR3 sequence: CASSWSRAGQPQNF. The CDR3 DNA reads TGTGCCAGCAGCTGGAGCAGGGCTGGTCAGCCCCAGAATTTT.

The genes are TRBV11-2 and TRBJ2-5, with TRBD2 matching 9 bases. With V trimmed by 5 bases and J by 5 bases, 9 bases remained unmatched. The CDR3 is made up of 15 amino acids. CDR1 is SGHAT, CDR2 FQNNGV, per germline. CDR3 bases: TGTGCCAGCAGCATTAGCGGGAGTTCTGGGGAGACCCAGTACTTC. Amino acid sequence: CASSISGSSGETQYF.

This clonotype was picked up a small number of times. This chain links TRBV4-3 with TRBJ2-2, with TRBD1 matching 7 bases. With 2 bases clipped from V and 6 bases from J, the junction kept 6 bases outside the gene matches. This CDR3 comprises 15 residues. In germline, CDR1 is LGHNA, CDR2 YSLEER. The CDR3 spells CASSQTGVGAGELFF. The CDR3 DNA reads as TGCGCCAGCAGCCAAACAGGGGTCGGGGCCGGGGAGCTGTTTTTT.

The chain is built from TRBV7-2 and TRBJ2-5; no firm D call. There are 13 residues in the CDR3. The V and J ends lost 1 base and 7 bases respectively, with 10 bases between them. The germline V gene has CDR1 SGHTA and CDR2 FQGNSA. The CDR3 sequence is CASSLGSPPTQYF. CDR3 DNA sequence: TGTGCCAGCAGCTTAGGTAGCCCCCCGACCCAGTACTTC.

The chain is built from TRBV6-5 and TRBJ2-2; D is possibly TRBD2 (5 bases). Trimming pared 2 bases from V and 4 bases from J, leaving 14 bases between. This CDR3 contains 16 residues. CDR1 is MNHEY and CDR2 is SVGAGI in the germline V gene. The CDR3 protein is CASSYTSSRSTGELFF. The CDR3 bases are TGTGCCAGCAGTTACACGTCTAGCCGGAGCACCGGGGAGCTGTTTTTT.

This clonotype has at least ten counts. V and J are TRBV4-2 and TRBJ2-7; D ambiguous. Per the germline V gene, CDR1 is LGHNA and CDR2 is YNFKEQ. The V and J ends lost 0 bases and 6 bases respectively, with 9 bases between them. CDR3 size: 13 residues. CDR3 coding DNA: TGTGCCAGCAGCCAAGAACTGCACCGCGAGCAGTACTTC. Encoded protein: CASSQELHREQYF.

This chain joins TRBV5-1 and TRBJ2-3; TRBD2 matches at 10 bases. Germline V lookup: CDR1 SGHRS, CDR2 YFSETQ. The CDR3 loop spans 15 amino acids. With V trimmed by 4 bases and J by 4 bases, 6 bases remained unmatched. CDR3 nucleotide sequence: TGCGCCAGCAGCCTAATAGCGGGGGGTCCAGATACGCAGTATTTT. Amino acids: CASSLIAGGPDTQYF.

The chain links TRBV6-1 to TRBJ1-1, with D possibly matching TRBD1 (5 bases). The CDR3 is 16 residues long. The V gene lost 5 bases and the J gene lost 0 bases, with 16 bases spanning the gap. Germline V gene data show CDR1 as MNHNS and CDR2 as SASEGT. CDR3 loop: CASSPRTGEMNTEAFF. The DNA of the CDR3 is TGTGCCAGCAGTCCCCGGACGGGGGAAATGAACACTGAAGCTTTCTTT.

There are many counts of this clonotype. CDR3 sequence: CATSTGDVGIYNEQFF. Here the CDR3 DNA reads TGTGCCACCAGCACCGGAGATGTGGGGATTTACAATGAGCAGTTCTTC. The chain has TRBV15 and TRBJ2-1; no reliable D call. From germline, CDR1 is LNHNV and CDR2 YYDKDF (reference sequence). Trimming stripped 4 bases from V and 4 bases from J, with 17 bases between. CDR3 length: 16 residues.